These 4 T cell receptor beta chains originate from one sample sequenced in a study of OX40 agonist ivuxolimab in advanced cancers. The protocol was immunoSEQ multiplex PCR, while the TCRdb copy is restricted to in-frame clones and leaves out a portion. Of roughly 86,000 clones listed, about 89% are singletons. The source material was CD4+ or CD8+ T cells sorted from blood, sampled in a trial of the OX40 agonist ivuxolimab. Every receptor here comes from an adult with an advanced solid tumor such as melanoma, head and neck, liver or kidney cancer.

This rearrangement joins TRBV6-6 to TRBJ2-1; D is undetermined. The V and J ends lost 2 bases and 6 bases respectively, with 5 bases between them. The CDR3 is made up of 12 amino acids. Germline loops: CDR1 MNHNY, CDR2 SVGAGI (reference sequence). The CDR3 loop reads CASSYLVNEQFF. Here the CDR3 DNA reads TGTGCCAGCAGTTACCTAGTCAATGAGCAGTTCTTC.

The genes are TRBV28 and TRBJ2-5, with TRBD1 matching over 9 bases. V was clipped by 3 bases and J by 3 bases; unmatched bases: 5. CDR1 is MDHEN, CDR2 SYDVKM, per germline. The CDR3 spans 15 residues. The CDR3 loop reads CASSFQTGGEETQYF. The CDR3 nucleotides are TGTGCCAGCAGTTTTCAGACAGGGGGAGAAGAGACCCAGTACTTC.

This clone was seen more than once but under ten times. The chain couples TRBV19 to TRBJ1-2; D is perhaps TRBD1 (5 bases). Germline CDR1 and CDR2: LNHDA and SQIVND (reference sequence). CDR3 length equals 14 residues. V lost 3 bases to trimming and J lost 7 bases, with 15 bases between them. In nucleotides, the CDR3 is TGTGCCAGTAGTATTCACCAGGGCGCCACTGGCTACACCTTC. This encodes CASSIHQGATGYTF.

This chain links TRBV4-2 with TRBJ2-1; 8 bases fit TRBD1. The V gene's germline CDR1 is LGHNA and CDR2 YNFKEQ. V shed 2 bases, J shed 9 bases, and the junction held 12 bases outside the gene matches. The CDR3 consists of 16 residues. CDR3 sequence (DNA): TGTGCCAGCAGCCAATCCGACAGGGGATTTCCGAGTGAGCAGTTCTTC. This sequence encodes CASSQSDRGFPSEQFF.